This T cell receptor beta chain was profiled in a study of T cells in Graves' hyperthyroidism and ophthalmopathy. This clonotype was seen ten or more times. Its antigen remains unknown. There are 16 residues in the CDR3. Germline V gene data show CDR1 as SNHLY and CDR2 as FYNNEI. Trimming took 1 base from V and 5 from J, leaving 15 bases between them. Amplification of TCR beta CDR3 regions was performed using RNA transcripts as template. The TCR CDR3 first-round RT-PCR relied on the HTBI primer set. TCRdb used MiXCR to reprocess the multiplex PCR reads, holding one entry per CDR3 protein. The sample includes approximately 400,000 distinct CDR3 sequences, roughly 15% of them seen just once. Whole-study results and caveats: Median prediction lead before ophthalmopathy onset was about 6.7 months with the model. Most thyroid clonotypes that were expanded above 0.001 also turned up in blood.

The clonotype comes from a young woman with Graves' ophthalmopathy. The chain combines TRBV2 with TRBJ2-1; tentative D call: TRBD2 (7 bases). Specimen: blood. In DNA, the CDR3 is TGTGCCAGCAGTGAAGATAGAGGGGGGGTCGACAATGAGCAGTTCTTC. Its protein is CASSEDRGGVDNEQFF.